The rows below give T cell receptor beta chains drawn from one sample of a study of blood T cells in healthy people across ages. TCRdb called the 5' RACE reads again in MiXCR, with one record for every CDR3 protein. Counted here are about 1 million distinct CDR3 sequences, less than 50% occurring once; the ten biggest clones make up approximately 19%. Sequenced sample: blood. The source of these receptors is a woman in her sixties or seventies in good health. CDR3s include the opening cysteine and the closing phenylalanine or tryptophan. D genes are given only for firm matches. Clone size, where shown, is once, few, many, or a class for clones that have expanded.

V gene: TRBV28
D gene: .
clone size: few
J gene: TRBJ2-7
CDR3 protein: CASRAGTYSYEQYF
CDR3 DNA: TGTGCCAGCAGGGCCGGGACATACTCCTACGAGCAGTACTTC

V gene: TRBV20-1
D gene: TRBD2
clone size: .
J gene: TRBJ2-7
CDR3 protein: CSAQLAGALNEQYF
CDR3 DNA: TGCAGTGCGCAGCTAGCGGGAGCTCTAAACGAGCAGTACTTC

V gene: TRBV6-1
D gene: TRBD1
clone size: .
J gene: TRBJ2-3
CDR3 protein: CASSGTGYTDMQYF
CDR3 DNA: TGTGCCAGCAGTGGGACAGGATACACAGATATGCAGTATTTT

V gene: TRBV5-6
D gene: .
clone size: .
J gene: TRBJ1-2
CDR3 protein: CASSLGRVHGYTF
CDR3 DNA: TGTGCCAGCAGCTTGGGGAGGGTTCATGGCTACACCTTC

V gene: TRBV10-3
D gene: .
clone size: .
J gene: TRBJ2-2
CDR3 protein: CAISRSGSGTGELFF
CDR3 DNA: TGTGCCATCAGCCGGAGTGGGAGCGGGACCGGGGAGCTGTTTTTT

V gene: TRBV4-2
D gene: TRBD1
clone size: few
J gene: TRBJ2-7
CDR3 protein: CASSQEGHRDSSYEQYF
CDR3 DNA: TGTGCCAGCAGCCAAGAAGGTCACCGGGACAGCTCCTACGAGCAGTACTTC

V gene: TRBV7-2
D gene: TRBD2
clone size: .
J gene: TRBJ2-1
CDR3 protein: CASSPFLGGRASYNEQFF
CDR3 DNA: TGTGCCAGCAGCCCCTTTTTGGGGGGGAGGGCCTCCTACAATGAGCAGTTCTTC

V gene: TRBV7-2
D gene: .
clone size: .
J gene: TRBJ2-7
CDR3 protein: CASSPLRGSNPYEQYF
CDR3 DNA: TGTGCCAGCAGCCCCCTCCGAGGGAGCAACCCCTACGAGCAGTACTTC

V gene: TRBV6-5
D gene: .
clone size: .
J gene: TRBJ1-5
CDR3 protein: CASTPGREGQPQHF
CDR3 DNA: TGTGCCAGCACCCCCGGCAGGGAAGGCCAGCCCCAGCATTTT

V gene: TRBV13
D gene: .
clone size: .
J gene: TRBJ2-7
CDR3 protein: CASSHTSSYEQYF
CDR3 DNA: TGTGCCAGCAGCCATACTAGCTCCTACGAGCAGTACTTC

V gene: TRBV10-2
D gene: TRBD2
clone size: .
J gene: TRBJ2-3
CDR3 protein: CASRRGASSTDTRYF
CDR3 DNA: TGCGCCAGCAGGCGGGGGGCTTCGAGCACAGATACGCGGTATTTT

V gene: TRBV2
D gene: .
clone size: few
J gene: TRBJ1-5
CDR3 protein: CASSFYLGDQPQHF
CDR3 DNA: TGTGCCAGCAGTTTTTACCTGGGGGATCAGCCCCAGCATTTT

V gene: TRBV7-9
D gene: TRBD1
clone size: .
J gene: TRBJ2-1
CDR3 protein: CASSFGVGWDRGNEQFF
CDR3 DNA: TGTGCCAGCAGCTTCGGTGTTGGCTGGGACAGGGGCAATGAGCAGTTCTTC

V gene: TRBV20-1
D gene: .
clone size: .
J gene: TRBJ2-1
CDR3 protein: CSAAPESWEFF
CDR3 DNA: TGCAGTGCTGCGCCAGAGTCCTGGGAGTTCTTC

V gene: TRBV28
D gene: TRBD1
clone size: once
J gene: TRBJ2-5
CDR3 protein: CASSRHRGQETQYF
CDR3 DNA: TGTGCCAGCAGCCGACACAGGGGCCAAGAGACCCAGTACTTC

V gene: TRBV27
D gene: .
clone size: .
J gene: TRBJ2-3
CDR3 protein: CASSFAEGDTQYF
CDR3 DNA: TGTGCCAGCAGTTTCGCGGAGGGGGATACGCAGTATTTT

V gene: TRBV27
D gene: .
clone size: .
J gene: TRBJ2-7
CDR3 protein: CASSLSPTGQSYEQYF
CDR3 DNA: TGTGCCAGCAGTTTAAGCCCCACAGGACAGTCCTACGAGCAGTACTTC

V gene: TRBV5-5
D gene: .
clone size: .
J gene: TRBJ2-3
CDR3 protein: CASSLVGKSTDTQYF
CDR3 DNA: TGTGCCAGCAGCTTGGTTGGAAAAAGCACAGATACGCAGTATTTT

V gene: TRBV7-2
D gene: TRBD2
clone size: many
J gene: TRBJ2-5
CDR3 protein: CASSFTGTRQETQYF
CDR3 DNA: TGTGCCAGCAGCTTCACCGGGACTAGACAAGAGACCCAGTACTTC

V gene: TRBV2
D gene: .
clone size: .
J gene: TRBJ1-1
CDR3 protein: CASTEEGDTEAFF
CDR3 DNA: TGTGCCAGCACCGAGGAGGGGGACACTGAAGCTTTCTTT

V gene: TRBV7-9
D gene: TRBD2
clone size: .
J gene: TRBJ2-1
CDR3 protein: CASRLAGDGYNEQFF
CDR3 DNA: TGTGCCAGCAGGTTAGCGGGAGACGGCTACAATGAGCAGTTCTTC

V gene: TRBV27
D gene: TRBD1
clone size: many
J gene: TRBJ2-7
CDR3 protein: CASSFRDRTYEQYF
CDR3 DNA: TGTGCCAGCAGTTTTCGGGACAGGACCTACGAGCAGTACTTC

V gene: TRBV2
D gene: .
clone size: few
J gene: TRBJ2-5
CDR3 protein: CASRRYLATVGQETQYF
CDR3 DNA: TGTGCCAGCAGGAGGTATCTAGCCACGGTGGGTCAAGAGACCCAGTACTTC

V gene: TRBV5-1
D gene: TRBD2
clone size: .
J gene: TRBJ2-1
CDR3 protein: CASSLGSSGVNRYNEQFF
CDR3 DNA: TGCGCCAGCAGCTTAGGTTCTAGCGGGGTTAACCGATACAATGAGCAGTTCTTC

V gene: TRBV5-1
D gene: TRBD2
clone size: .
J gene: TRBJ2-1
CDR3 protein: CASSREDNEQFF
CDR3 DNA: TGCGCCAGCAGCCGGGAGGACAATGAGCAGTTCTTC

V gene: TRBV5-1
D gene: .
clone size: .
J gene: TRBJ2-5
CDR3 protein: CASRSPPQETQYF
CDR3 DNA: TGCGCCAGCAGATCGCCTCCTCAAGAGACCCAGTACTTC

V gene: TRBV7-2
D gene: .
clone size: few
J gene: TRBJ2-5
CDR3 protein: CASSRGRLGETQYF
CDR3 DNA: TGTGCCAGCAGCCGCGGACGGCTAGGAGAGACCCAGTACTTC

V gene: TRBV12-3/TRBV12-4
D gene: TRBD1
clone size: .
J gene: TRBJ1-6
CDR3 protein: CASSYQTGGGSPLHF
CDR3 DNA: TGTGCCAGCAGTTACCAGACAGGGGGCGGGTCACCCCTCCACTTT

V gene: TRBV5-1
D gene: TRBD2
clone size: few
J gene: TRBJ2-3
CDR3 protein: CASRGRGLAGMADTQYF
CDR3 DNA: TGCGCCAGCAGGGGGAGAGGACTAGCGGGAATGGCAGATACGCAGTATTTT

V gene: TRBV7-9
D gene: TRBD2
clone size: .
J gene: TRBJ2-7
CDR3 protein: CASSPLAGGGSEQYF
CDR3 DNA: TGTGCCAGCAGCCCGCTAGCGGGAGGCGGAAGCGAGCAGTACTTC

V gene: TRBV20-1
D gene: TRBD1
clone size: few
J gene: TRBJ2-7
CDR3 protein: CSARGQWTGNSYEQYF
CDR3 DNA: TGCAGTGCTAGAGGACAATGGACAGGAAACTCCTACGAGCAGTACTTC

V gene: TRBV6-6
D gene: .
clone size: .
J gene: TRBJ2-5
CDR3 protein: CASSYGNNEQYF
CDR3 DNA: TGTGCCAGCAGTTACGGAAACAATGAGCAGTACTTC

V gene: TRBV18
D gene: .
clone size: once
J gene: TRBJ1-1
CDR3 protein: CASSGRGFYTEAFF
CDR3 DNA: TGTGCCAGCTCCGGGAGGGGGTTCTACACTGAAGCTTTCTTT